The 31 T cell receptor beta chains listed next were all sequenced from one sample in a study of T cells after somatic rescue of genetic block. Sequencing used immunoSEQ multiplex PCR; TCRdb keeps in-frame clones, though not all of them. The table lists tens of thousands of clones, about 92% of them singletons. What was sequenced was peripheral blood mononuclear cells (PBMCs). All receptors come from a man between 40 and 49 years old.

The chain links TRBV7-6 to TRBJ1-2, with TRBD1 matching over 7 bases. From germline, CDR1 is SGHVS and CDR2 FNYEAQ. The CDR3 runs 14 residues. The trim removed 5 bases at V and 0 bases at J, leaving 3 bases unmatched. In DNA form, the CDR3 reads TGTGCCAGCAGCCCGGGACAGTCTAACTATGGCTACACCTTC. Protein product: CASSPGQSNYGYTF.

This clone was observed a handful of times. DNA for the CDR3: TGTGCCAGCAGCGTAGCGAGGGGTGTAGGACCCAATGAGCAGTTCTTC. This encodes CASSVARGVGPNEQFF. V is TRBV9 and J is TRBJ2-1; possibly TRBD1 or TRBD2 for D (5 bases each). The CDR3 has 16 amino acids. The V gene lost 0 bases and the J gene lost 6 bases, with 16 bases spanning the gap. The V gene's germline CDR1 is SGDLS and CDR2 YYNGEE.

This chain connects TRBV11-2 to TRBJ2-7; possible D gene TRBD2, 5 bases. The CDR3 extends over 14 amino acids. The V gene lost 5 bases and the J gene lost 0 bases, with 11 bases spanning the gap. The germline V gene encodes CDR1 SGHAT and CDR2 FQNNGV. DNA for the CDR3: TGTGCCAGCAGCATGATCCGGGACTCCTACGAGCAGTACTTC. This sequence encodes CASSMIRDSYEQYF.

In its sample, this clone was seen once. The chain uses TRBV6-6 and TRBJ2-3; 8 bases are a match to TRBD2. V shed 6 bases and J 4 bases; nucleotides not matched to a gene: 6. Germline CDR1 is MNHNY and CDR2 is SVGAGI (reference sequence). The CDR3 runs to 14 residues. CDR3: CASRREGSSDTQYF. CDR3 in DNA: TGTGCCAGCAGACGGGAGGGTAGCTCAGATACGCAGTATTTT.

The J gene is TRBJ2-1, the V gene TRBV10-3, with 8 nucleotides matching TRBD1. V shed 6 bases, J shed 4 bases, and the junction held 8 bases outside the gene matches. This CDR3 contains 15 residues. Germline CDR1 reads ENHRY; CDR2 reads SYGVKD. The CDR3 loop is CAIRGTGPIYNEQFF. The DNA of the CDR3 is TGTGCCATCAGGGGGACAGGCCCGATTTACAATGAGCAGTTCTTC.

The chain links TRBV6-5 to TRBJ1-2; D unresolved. V lost 0 bases and J 2 bases, leaving 7 bases between the germline ends. The germline V gene has CDR1 MNHEY and CDR2 SVGAGI. The CDR3 has 14 residues. This CDR3 reads CASSYSPGNYGYTF. The CDR3 nucleotides read TGTGCCAGCAGTTACTCGCCAGGCAACTATGGCTACACCTTC.

The CDR3 bases are TGTGCCAGCAGCCTCCTCCGGGACAGGGCCTACGAGCAGTACTTC. It yields the protein CASSLLRDRAYEQYF. The rearrangement uses TRBV7-8 and TRBJ2-7; TRBD1 aligns across 9 bases. V shed 5 bases and J 2 bases; nucleotides not matched to a gene: 7. The CDR3 totals 15 residues. CDR1 is SGHVS, CDR2 FQNEAQ, per germline.

The chain links TRBV19 to TRBJ2-2; D uncertain. The V and J ends lost 2 bases and 1 base respectively, with 2 bases between them. The CDR3 is 13 residues long. Germline V gene data show CDR1 as LNHDA and CDR2 as SQIVND (reference sequence). CDR3 protein: CASSILNTGELFF. In DNA form, the CDR3 reads TGTGCCAGTAGTATACTGAACACCGGGGAGCTGTTTTTT.

This chain links TRBV2 with TRBJ2-2, with 7 bases aligning to TRBD1. Losses at the gene ends were 6 bases for V and 5 bases for J; bases not matched to a gene: 9. Looked up from germline, CDR1 is SNHLY and CDR2 is FYNNEI. The CDR3 spans 15 residues. CDR3 protein: CASSSGGVRTGELFF. Written as DNA, the CDR3 is TGTGCCAGCAGCTCAGGGGGAGTCAGAACCGGGGAGCTGTTTTTT. The complete variable domain, with remaining parts taken from reference TRBV2 and TRBJ2-2, reads EPEVTQTPSHQVTQMGQEVILRCVPISNHLYFYWYRQILGQKVEFLVSFYNNEISEKSEIFDDQFSVERPDGSNFTLKIRSTKLEDSAMYFCASSSGGVRTGELFFGEGSRLTVL.

This clone was seen only a few times. The chain combines TRBV19 with TRBJ2-7, with D hard to call. V lost 3 bases and J lost 1, with 13 bases in between. The CDR3 has 15 residues. The germline gives CDR1 LNHDA, CDR2 SQIVND (reference sequence). The CDR3 is CASSMSLTKSYEQYF. CDR3 DNA sequence: TGTGCCAGTAGTATGAGCCTAACCAAGTCCTACGAGCAGTACTTC.

This sequence joins TRBV7-6 and TRBJ1-1, with 7 nucleotides matching TRBD1. This CDR3 has 14 amino acids. The ends lost 3 bases at V and 2 bases at J; junction bases unmatched: 3. CDR1 SGHVS and CDR2 FNYEAQ come from the germline V gene. CDR3 DNA: TGTGCCAGCAGCTTGGGACAGCAAAACACTGAAGCTTTCTTT. Translating it yields CASSLGQQNTEAFF.

The CDR3: CASSRGEQAHNSPLHF. The CDR3 region has the DNA TGTGCCAGCAGCCGAGGGGAACAGGCCCATAATTCACCCCTCCACTTT. The chain has TRBV9 and TRBJ1-6, with TRBD1 as a possible D gene (5 bases). CDR3 length equals 16 residues. The V gene's germline CDR1 is SGDLS and CDR2 YYNGEE. V lost 4 bases to trimming and J lost 5 bases, with 16 bases between them.

The V call is TRBV6-5, the J call TRBJ2-1; D might be TRBD2 (5 bases). This CDR3 comprises 15 residues. Trimming shortened V by 6 bases and J by 0 bases, and 12 bases separated the two germline ends. Germline V gene lookup returns CDR1 MNHEY and CDR2 SVGAGI. CDR3 nucleotide sequence: TGTGCCAGCAGAATAGCGCAGAGCTCCTACAATGAGCAGTTCTTC. It codes for CASRIAQSSYNEQFF.

This clone showed up just once. V and J are TRBV6-5 and TRBJ1-2; no clear D gene. Trimming stripped 0 bases from V and 0 bases from J, with 8 bases between. This CDR3 is 15 amino acids long. The V gene's germline CDR1 is MNHEY and CDR2 SVGAGI. CDR3 in amino acids: CASSYSSSSNYGYTF. Here the CDR3 DNA reads TGTGCCAGCAGTTACTCGTCCAGCTCTAACTATGGCTACACCTTC.

The chain is built from TRBV28 and TRBJ2-2; 11 positions match TRBD2. Germline CDR1 reads MDHEN; CDR2 reads SYDVKM. With V trimmed by 3 bases and J by 4 bases, 13 bases remained unmatched. This CDR3 has 19 amino acids. CDR3: CASSFLLAGAGFRTGELFF. CDR3 nucleotide sequence: TGTGCCAGCAGTTTTCTACTAGCGGGAGCCGGATTTCGCACCGGGGAGCTGTTTTTT. Combining the CDR3 with reference TRBV28 and TRBJ2-2 gives the whole variable domain DVKVTQSSRYLVKRTGEKVFLECVQDMDHENMFWYRQDPGLGLRLIYFSYDVKMKEKGDIPEGYSVSREKKERFSLILESASTNQTSMYLCASSFLLAGAGFRTGELFFGEGSRLTVL.

The chain combines TRBV19 with TRBJ2-1, with TRBD2 matching over 7 bases. The CDR3 has 15 amino acids. V lost 10 bases, J lost 0 bases, and 9 bases stayed unmatched. Germline assignment: CDR1 LNHDA and CDR2 SQIVND (reference sequence). CDR3 in DNA: TGTGCCACCGACCCGGGCGGGAGCTCCTACAATGAGCAGTTCTTC. It specifies CATDPGGSSYNEQFF.

The genes are TRBV4-1 and TRBJ2-1, with D tentatively TRBD1 (5 bases). Trimming left V 1 base short and J 4 bases short, with 14 bases between. The CDR3 is 16 amino acids. Germline V gene sequence: CDR1 MGHRA, CDR2 YSYEKL. CDR3 nucleotides: TGCGCCAGCAGCCAAGCATTTGACAGAATTTACAATGAGCAGTTCTTC. It is translated as CASSQAFDRIYNEQFF.

The chain employs TRBV7-2 and TRBJ2-3, with TRBD2 as a possible D gene (5 bases). The CDR3 has 13 residues. V lost 3 bases to trimming and J lost 7 bases, with 11 bases between them. Germline V gene sequence: CDR1 SGHTA, CDR2 FQGNSA. CDR3 DNA sequence: TGTGCCAGCAGCTTGGGCCCGGGGAATACGCAGTATTTT. Translated: CASSLGPGNTQYF.

The chain joins TRBV6-5 to TRBJ2-7; 10 nucleotides match TRBD2. This CDR3 is 16 amino acids long. The germline CDR1 and CDR2 sequences are MNHEY and SVGAGI. V lost 0 bases and J lost 6; bases outside the gene matches: 8. The CDR3 loop is CASSYSPLAGEGEQYF. The CDR3 DNA is TGTGCCAGCAGTTACTCCCCTCTAGCGGGAGAAGGCGAGCAGTACTTC.

This clone was seen a single time. The rearrangement joins TRBV5-1 to TRBJ2-5, with 7 bases identical to TRBD2. The germline gives CDR1 SGHRS, CDR2 YFSETQ. Unmatched junction bases numbered 8, after V lost 0 bases and J lost 3 bases. The CDR3 length is 16 residues. The CDR3 DNA reads TGCGCCAGCAGCTTGGCCGGGGCTAGCGGAGAAGAGACCCAGTACTTC. It translates to CASSLAGASGEETQYF.

The chain joins TRBV7-6 to TRBJ2-5; 7 positions match TRBD2. CDR1 and CDR2 from the germline V gene are SGHVS and FNYEAQ. This CDR3 region has 16 residues. With V trimmed by 4 bases and J by 4 bases, 12 bases remained unmatched. CDR3 DNA: TGTGCCAGCAGCTCCGGGCTGGGGGGGAAGGCAGAGACCCAGTACTTC. It translates to CASSSGLGGKAETQYF.

This clone was seen just once. This rearrangement joins TRBV9 to TRBJ2-3; D gene uncertain. CDR3 length: 12 amino acids. Germline V gene data show CDR1 as SGDLS and CDR2 as YYNGEE. The V and J ends lost 0 bases and 9 bases respectively, with 8 bases between them. The CDR3 DNA sequence: TGTGCCAGCAGCGTAGGTGTCGGGACGCAGTATTTT. Its protein product is CASSVGVGTQYF.

The chain combines TRBV9 with TRBJ1-2, with TRBD1 as a possible D gene (6 bases). The V gene lost 3 bases and the J gene lost 8 bases, with 23 bases spanning the gap. Per the germline V gene, CDR1 is SGDLS and CDR2 is YYNGEE. The CDR3 is 16 residues long. CDR3 sequence reads: CASSGTRDIPSGGYTF. The CDR3 DNA sequence: TGTGCCAGCAGCGGCACCCGGGACATCCCCTCGGGGGGCTACACCTTC. Filled out from reference TRBV9 and TRBJ1-2, the complete variable domain reads DSGVTQTPKHLITATGQRVTLRCSPRSGDLSVYWYQQSLDQGLQFLIQYYNGEERAKGNILERFSAQQFPDLHSELNLSSLELGDSALYFCASSGTRDIPSGGYTFGSGTRLTVV.

This sequence joins TRBV6-5 and TRBJ1-4; D not resolved. CDR3 length: 16 amino acids. V was shortened by 4 bases and J by 0 bases, with 12 bases between the two germline ends. CDR1 MNHEY and CDR2 SVGAGI come from the germline V gene. This CDR3 reads CASSLSWPSTNEKLFF. The CDR3 DNA reads TGTGCCAGCAGTTTGTCCTGGCCTTCAACTAATGAAAAACTGTTTTTT.

The chain combines TRBV4-1 with TRBJ1-1, with D maybe TRBD1 (5 bases). The CDR3 is 15 amino acids. V was clipped by 3 bases and J by 1 base, with 12 bases between them. Looked up from germline, CDR1 is MGHRA and CDR2 is YSYEKL. As DNA, the CDR3 is TGCGCCAGCAGCCACTCAGGGAGGAAGAACACTGAAGCTTTCTTT. Translating it yields CASSHSGRKNTEAFF.

J is TRBJ1-1 and V is TRBV4-1; possibly TRBD1 for D (5 bases). V was clipped by 4 bases and J by 0 bases, with 9 bases between them. There are 14 residues in the CDR3. Germline V CDR1 and CDR2: MGHRA, YSYEKL. The CDR3 is CASSRAGLNTEAFF. The CDR3 DNA sequence: TGCGCCAGCAGCCGGGCGGGGCTGAACACTGAAGCTTTCTTT.

This clone was seen only a few times. The V gene is TRBV6-1, the J gene TRBJ1-2, with D tentatively TRBD1 (5 bases). This CDR3 is 10 amino acids long. Germline assignment: CDR1 MNHNS and CDR2 SASEGT. This CDR3 is CATQQAGYTF. CDR3 coding DNA: TGTGCTACCCAACAGGCTGGCTACACCTTC.

The DNA for the CDR3 is TGTGCCAGCAGTGTATTTACTAGCGGGTCAACCTACGAGCAGTACTTC. Translating gives CASSVFTSGSTYEQYF. This chain links TRBV2 with TRBJ2-7; the match to TRBD2 covers 9 bases. The CDR3 has 16 residues. CDR1 is SNHLY, CDR2 FYNNEI, per germline. With 4 bases clipped from V and 2 bases from J, the junction kept 9 bases outside the gene matches. The full variable domain, its missing parts supplied by reference TRBV2 and TRBJ2-7, is EPEVTQTPSHQVTQMGQEVILRCVPISNHLYFYWYRQILGQKVEFLVSFYNNEISEKSEIFDDQFSVERPDGSNFTLKIRSTKLEDSAMYFCASSVFTSGSTYEQYFGPGTRLTVT.

The chain couples TRBV11-3 to TRBJ2-1; D call uncertain. V shed 5 bases and J shed 9 bases, with 8 bases lying between them. This CDR3 is built from 11 residues. The germline CDR1 and CDR2 sequences are SGHNT and YENEEA. The CDR3 spells CASSQGGEQFF. DNA of the CDR3: TGTGCCAGCAGCCAAGGCGGTGAGCAGTTCTTC.

The V and J genes are TRBV29-1 and TRBJ1-3; D is undetermined. CDR3 length: 13 amino acids. V was pared by 6 bases and J by 1 base, with 10 bases between. Germline V CDR1 and CDR2: SQVTM, ANQGSEA. The CDR3 DNA follows: TGCAGCGTACCGGGGTCATCTGGAAACACCATATATTTT. It specifies CSVPGSSGNTIYF.

Only a few counts were recorded for this clone. The chain uses TRBV19 and TRBJ1-5; D is possibly TRBD1 (6 bases). Trimming stripped 3 bases from V and 7 bases from J, with 16 bases between. Germline V gene data show CDR1 as LNHDA and CDR2 as SQIVND (reference sequence). This CDR3 has 15 residues. The CDR3 sequence: CASSIPNRVGQPQHF. The CDR3 nucleotides read TGTGCCAGTAGTATTCCCAACAGGGTCGGGCAGCCCCAGCATTTT.